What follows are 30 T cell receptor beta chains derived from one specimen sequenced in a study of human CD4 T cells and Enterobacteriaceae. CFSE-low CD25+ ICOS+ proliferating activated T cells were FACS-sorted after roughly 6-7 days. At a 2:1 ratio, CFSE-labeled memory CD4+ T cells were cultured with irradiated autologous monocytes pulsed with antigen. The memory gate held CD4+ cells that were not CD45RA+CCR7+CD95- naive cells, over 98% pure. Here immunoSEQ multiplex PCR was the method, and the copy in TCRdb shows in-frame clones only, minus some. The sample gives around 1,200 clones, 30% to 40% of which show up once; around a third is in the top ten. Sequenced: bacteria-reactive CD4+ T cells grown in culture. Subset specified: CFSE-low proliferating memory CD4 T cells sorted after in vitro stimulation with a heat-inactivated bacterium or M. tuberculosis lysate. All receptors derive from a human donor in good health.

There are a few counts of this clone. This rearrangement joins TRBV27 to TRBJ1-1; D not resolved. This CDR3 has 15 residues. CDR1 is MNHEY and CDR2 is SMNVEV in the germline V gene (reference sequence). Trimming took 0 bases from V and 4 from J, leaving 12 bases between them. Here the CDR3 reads CASSLSRVGSTEAFF. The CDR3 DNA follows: TGTGCCAGCAGTTTATCAAGGGTGGGGAGCACTGAAGCTTTCTTT.

As DNA, the CDR3 is TGTGCCTGGTCCGGACGGGGGCAGAACACCTTC. The encoded protein is CAWSGRGQNTF. The J gene is TRBJ1-2, the V gene TRBV30; possibly TRBD1 for D (6 bases). V was clipped by 5 bases and J by 12 bases, with 16 bases between them. Per the germline V gene, CDR1 is GTSNPN and CDR2 is SVGIG (reference sequence). The CDR3 covers 11 residues. Complete variable domain (other parts from reference TRBV30 and TRBJ1-2): SQTIHQWPATLVQPVGSPLSLECTVEGTSNPNLYWYRQAAGRGLQLLFYSVGIGQISSEVPQNLSASRPQDRQFILSSKKLLLSDSGFYLCAWSGRGQNTFGSGTRLTVV.

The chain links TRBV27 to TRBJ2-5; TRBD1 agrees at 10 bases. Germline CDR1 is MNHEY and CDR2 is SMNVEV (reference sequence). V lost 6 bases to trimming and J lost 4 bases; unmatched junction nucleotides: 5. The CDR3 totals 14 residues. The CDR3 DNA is TGTGCCAGCAGAACCAGGGACAGGGGAGAGACCCAGTACTTC. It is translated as CASRTRDRGETQYF.

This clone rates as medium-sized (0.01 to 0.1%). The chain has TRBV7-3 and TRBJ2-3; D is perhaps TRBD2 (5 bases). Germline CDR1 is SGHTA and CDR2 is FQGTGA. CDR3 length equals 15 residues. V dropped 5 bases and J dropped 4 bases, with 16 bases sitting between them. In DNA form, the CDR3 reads TGTGCCAGCAGCCCGGTCCGAGAGGGCCCAGATACGCAGTATTTT. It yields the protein CASSPVREGPDTQYF.

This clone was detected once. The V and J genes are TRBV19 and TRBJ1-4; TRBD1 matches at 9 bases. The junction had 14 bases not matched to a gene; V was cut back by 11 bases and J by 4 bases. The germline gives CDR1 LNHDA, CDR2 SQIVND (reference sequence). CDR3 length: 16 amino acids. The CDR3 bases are TGTGCCTGCCGGGACAGGGATCGGGGAGTTAATGAAAAACTGTTTTTT. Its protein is CACRDRDRGVNEKLFF.

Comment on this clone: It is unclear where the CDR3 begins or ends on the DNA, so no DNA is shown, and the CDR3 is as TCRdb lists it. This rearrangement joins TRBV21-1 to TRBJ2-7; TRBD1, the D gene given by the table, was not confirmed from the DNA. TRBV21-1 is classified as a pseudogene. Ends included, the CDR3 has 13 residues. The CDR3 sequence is CASSVGQGNEQYF.

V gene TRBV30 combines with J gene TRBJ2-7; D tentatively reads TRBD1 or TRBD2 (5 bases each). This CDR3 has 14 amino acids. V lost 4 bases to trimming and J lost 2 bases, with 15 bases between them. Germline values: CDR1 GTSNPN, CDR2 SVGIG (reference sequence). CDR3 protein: CAWIVPGRPYEQYF. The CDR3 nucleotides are TGTGCCTGGATCGTACCGGGACGACCCTACGAGCAGTACTTC.

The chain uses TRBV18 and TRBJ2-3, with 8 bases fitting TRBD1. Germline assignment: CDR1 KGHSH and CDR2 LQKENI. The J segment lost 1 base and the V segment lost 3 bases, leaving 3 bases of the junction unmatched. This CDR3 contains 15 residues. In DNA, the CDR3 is TGTGCCAGCTCACCTTTGACAGGGGGCACAGATACGCAGTATTTT. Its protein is CASSPLTGGTDTQYF.

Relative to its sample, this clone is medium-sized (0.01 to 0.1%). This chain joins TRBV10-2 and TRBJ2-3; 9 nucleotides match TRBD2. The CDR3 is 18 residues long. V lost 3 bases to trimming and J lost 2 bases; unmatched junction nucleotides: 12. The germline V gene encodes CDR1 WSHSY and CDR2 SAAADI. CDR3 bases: TGCGCCAGCAGTGACCCCTTCGCGGGAGGGGTAGTCACAGATACGCAGTATTTT. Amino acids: CASSDPFAGGVVTDTQYF.

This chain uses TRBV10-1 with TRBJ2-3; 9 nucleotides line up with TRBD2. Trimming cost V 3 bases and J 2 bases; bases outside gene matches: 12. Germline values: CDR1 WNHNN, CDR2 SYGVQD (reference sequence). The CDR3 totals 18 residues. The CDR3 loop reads CASSDPFAGGVVTDTQYF. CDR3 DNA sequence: TGCGCCAGCAGTGACCCCTTCGCGGGAGGGGTAGTCACAGATACGCAGTATTTT.

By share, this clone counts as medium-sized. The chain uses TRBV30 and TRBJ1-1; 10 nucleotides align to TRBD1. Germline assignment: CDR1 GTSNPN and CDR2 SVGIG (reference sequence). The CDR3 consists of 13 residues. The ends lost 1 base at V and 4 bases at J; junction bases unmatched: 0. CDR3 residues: CAWSGDRGTEAFF. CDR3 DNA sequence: TGTGCCTGGAGTGGGGACAGGGGCACTGAAGCTTTCTTT. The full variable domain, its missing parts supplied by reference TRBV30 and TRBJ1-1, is SQTIHQWPATLVQPVGSPLSLECTVEGTSNPNLYWYRQAAGRGLQLLFYSVGIGQISSEVPQNLSASRPQDRQFILSSKKLLLSDSGFYLCAWSGDRGTEAFFGQGTRLTVV.

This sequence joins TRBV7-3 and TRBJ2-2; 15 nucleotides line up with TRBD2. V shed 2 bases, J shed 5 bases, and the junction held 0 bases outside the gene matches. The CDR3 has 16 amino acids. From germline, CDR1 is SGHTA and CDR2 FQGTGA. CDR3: CASSLGLAGGTGELFF. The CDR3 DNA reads TGTGCCAGCAGCTTAGGACTAGCGGGAGGGACCGGGGAGCTGTTTTTT.

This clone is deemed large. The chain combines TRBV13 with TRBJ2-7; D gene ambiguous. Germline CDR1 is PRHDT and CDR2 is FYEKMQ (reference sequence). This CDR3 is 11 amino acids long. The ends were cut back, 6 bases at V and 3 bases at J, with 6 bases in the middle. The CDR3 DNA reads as TGTGCCAGCAGACAGTACTACGAGCAGTACTTC. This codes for CASRQYYEQYF. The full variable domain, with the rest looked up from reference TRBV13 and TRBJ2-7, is AAGVIQSPRHLIKEKRETATLKCYPIPRHDTVYWYQQGPGQDPQFLISFYEKMQSDKGSIPDRFSAQQFSDYHSELNMSSLELGDSALYFCASRQYYEQYFGPGTRLTVT.

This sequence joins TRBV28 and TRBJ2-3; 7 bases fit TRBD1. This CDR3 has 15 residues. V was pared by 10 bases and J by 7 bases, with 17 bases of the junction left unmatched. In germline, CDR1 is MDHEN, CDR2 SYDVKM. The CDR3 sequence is CAIQGVAVGLHTQYF. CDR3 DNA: TGTGCCATCCAGGGGGTTGCCGTGGGTTTGCATACGCAGTATTTT.

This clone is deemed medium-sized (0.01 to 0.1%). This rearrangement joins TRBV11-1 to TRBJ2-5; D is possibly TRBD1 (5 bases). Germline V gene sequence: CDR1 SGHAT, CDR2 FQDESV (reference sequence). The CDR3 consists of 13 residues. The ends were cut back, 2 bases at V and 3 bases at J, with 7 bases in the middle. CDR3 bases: TGTGCCAGCAGCTTAACAGGAGAAGAGACCCAGTACTTC. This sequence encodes CASSLTGEETQYF.

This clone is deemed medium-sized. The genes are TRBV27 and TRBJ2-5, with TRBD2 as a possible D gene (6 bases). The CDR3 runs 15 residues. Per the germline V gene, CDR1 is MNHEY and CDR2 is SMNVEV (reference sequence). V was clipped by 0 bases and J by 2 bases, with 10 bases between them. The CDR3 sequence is CASSLSTSHQETQYF. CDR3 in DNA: TGTGCCAGCAGTTTATCAACTAGCCATCAAGAGACCCAGTACTTC.

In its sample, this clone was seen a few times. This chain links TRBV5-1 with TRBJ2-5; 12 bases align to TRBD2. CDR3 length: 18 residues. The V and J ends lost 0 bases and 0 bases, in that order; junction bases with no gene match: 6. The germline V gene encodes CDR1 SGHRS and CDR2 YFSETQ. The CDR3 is CASSLGLAGVGYQETQYF. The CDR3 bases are TGCGCCAGCAGCTTGGGACTAGCGGGAGTTGGGTACCAAGAGACCCAGTACTTC.

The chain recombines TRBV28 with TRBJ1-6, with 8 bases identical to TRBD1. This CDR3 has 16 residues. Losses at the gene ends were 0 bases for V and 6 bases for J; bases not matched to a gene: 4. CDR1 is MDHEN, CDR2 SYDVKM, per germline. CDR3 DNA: TGTGCCAGCAGTTTATGGGGACAGGCCGGTAATTCACCCCTCCACTTT. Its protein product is CASSLWGQAGNSPLHF.

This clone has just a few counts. CDR3 DNA: TGTGCCAGCAGCTTAGAAGGTCAGGTGATCTACGAGCAGTACTTC. Translated: CASSLEGQVIYEQYF. The genes are TRBV11-3 and TRBJ2-7; D uncertain. The CDR3 consists of 15 residues. The V gene's germline CDR1 is SGHNT and CDR2 YENEEA. The V end lost 0 bases, the J end lost 3 bases, and 12 bases lay between the germline ends.

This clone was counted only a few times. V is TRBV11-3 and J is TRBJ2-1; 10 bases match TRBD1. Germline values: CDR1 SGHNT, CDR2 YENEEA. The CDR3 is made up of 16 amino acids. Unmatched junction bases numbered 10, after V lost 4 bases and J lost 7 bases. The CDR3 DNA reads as TGTGCCAGCAGCTCTCGCCCCGGGACAGGGGTAAATGAGCAGTTCTTC. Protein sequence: CASSSRPGTGVNEQFF.

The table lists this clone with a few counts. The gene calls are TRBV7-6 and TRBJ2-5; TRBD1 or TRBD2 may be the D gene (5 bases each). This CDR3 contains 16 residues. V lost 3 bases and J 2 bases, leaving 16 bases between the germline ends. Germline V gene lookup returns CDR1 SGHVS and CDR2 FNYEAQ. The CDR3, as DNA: TGTGCCAGCAGCTTGGGTGGGGGTAACGTACAAGAGACCCAGTACTTC. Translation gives CASSLGGGNVQETQYF.

The CDR3 sequence: CASSLRWGLTGYNEQYF. DNA for the CDR3: TGTGCCAGCAGCTTACGATGGGGACTGACAGGGTACAACGAGCAGTACTTC. The chain carries TRBV13 and TRBJ2-7, with D perhaps matching TRBD1 (7 bases). CDR1 PRHDT and CDR2 FYEKMQ come from the germline V gene (reference sequence). The V end was cut by 2 bases, the J end by 5 bases, with 22 bases between. The CDR3 spans 17 residues.

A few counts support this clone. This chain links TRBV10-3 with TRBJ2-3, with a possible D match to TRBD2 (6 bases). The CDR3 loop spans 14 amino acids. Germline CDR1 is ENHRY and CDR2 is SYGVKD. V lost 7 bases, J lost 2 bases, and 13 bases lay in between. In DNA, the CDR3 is TGTGCCATCAACCCGGGACTCACCACAGATACGCAGTATTTT. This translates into CAINPGLTTDTQYF.

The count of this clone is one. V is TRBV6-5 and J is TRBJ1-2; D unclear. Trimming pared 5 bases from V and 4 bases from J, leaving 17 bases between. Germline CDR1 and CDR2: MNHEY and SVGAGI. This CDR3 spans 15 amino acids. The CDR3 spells CASSARRTWAYGYTF. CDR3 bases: TGTGCCAGCAGTGCCCGCAGGACTTGGGCCTATGGCTACACCTTC.

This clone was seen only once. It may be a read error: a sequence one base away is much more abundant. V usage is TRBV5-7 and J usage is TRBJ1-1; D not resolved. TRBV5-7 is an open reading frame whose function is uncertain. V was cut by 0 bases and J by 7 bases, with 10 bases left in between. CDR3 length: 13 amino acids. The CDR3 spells CASSLAGLREAFF. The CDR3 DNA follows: TGTGCCAGCAGCTTGGCCGGTCTGCGTGAAGCTTTCTTT.

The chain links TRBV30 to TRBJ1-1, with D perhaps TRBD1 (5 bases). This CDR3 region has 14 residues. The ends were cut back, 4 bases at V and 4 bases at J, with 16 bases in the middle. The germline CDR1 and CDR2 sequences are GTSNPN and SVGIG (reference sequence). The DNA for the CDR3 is TGTGCCTGGATGAATGGGGACTTCGGCACTGAAGCTTTCTTT. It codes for CAWMNGDFGTEAFF.

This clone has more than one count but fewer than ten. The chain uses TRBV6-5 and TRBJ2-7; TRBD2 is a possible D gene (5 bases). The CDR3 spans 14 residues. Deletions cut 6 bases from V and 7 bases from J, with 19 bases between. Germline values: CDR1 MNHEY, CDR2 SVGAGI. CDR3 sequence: CASRRAGPNGEQYF. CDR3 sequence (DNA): TGTGCCAGCAGGCGGGCCGGACCCAACGGGGAGCAGTACTTC.

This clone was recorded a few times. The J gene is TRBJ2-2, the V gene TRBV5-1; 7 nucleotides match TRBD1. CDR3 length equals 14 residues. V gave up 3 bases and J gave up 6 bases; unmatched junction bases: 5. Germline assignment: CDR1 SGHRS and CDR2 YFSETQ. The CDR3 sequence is CASSYQQGSGELFF. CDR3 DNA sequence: TGCGCCAGCAGCTACCAACAGGGGTCCGGGGAGCTGTTTTTT.

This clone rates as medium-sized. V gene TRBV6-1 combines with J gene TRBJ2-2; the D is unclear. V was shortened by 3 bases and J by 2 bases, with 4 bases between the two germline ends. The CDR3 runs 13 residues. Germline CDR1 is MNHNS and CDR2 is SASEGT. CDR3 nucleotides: TGTGCCAGCAGTGACGTTAACACCGGGGAGCTGTTTTTT. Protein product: CASSDVNTGELFF.

Here the CDR3 reads CASSFQGRGYEQYF. CDR3 in DNA: TGTGCCAGCAGCTTTCAGGGAAGGGGCTACGAGCAGTACTTC. The chain joins TRBV11-1 to TRBJ2-7; TRBD1 might be the D (5 bases). Trimming pared 3 bases from V and 3 bases from J, leaving 12 bases between. CDR3 length equals 14 residues. Per the germline V gene, CDR1 is SGHAT and CDR2 is FQDESV (reference sequence).